This entry is about one TCR beta chain. Antigen specificity is unknown. Trimming pared 3 bases from V and 7 bases from J, leaving 12 bases between. This CDR3 region has 13 residues. Germline loops: CDR1 SGHAT, CDR2 FQDESV (reference sequence). The sample is drawn from a study of T cell responses to AZD1222 COVID-19 vaccine. Study-wide findings and caveats: Recipients of two AZD1222 doses showed rising Spike-specific TCR breadth and depth.

The repertoire was sequenced with immunoSEQ multiplex PCR; TCRdb's copy has only in-frame clones and lacks some. This table has approximately 84,000 clones, 80% to 90% appearing once. The chain joins TRBV11-1 to TRBJ1-2, with D hard to call. The sample was peripheral blood, taken 28 days after the second AZD1222 dose. This receptor was identified in an adult who received the AZD1222 COVID-19 vaccine. Here the CDR3 reads CASSLGVASGYTF. Written as DNA, the CDR3 is TGTGCCAGCAGCTTGGGTGTTGCGAGTGGCTACACCTTC.